The sequence of this TCR beta chain was determined in a study of blood T cell repertoires in COVID-19. Overall study context: Nucleic acid was either cDNA or gDNA, and it came from T cells, B-cell-depleted T cells, or PBMCs.

From germline, CDR1 is SGHAT and CDR2 FQNNGV. V shed 2 bases and J 0 bases; nucleotides not matched to a gene: 10. The CDR3 spans 18 residues. TCRdb's table, derived via immunoSEQ multiplex PCR, lists solely in-frame clones and lacks some. This sample has 65,000 to 70,000 clones; about 91% occur once, and the top ten carry roughly 13%. The TCR was taken from a human donor with active COVID-19. The donor label of this sample is uncertain. Source material: peripheral blood. V is TRBV11-2 and J is TRBJ2-1; 7 positions match TRBD2. In DNA form, the CDR3 reads TGTGCCAGCAGCTTAATGGGGGAGGGCAGTCCCTCCTACAATGAGCAGTTCTTC. It codes for CASSLMGEGSPSYNEQFF.